Sequencing of this T cell receptor beta chain was carried out in a study of immune cell composition in non-small cell lung cancer. Study outcomes and limitations: Smoking pack-years did not significantly correlate with tumour TCR-beta clonality. It was not proven that tumour-reactive clones equal dominant tumour-associated clones. Lung squamous cell carcinoma tumours had significantly higher top 10 clone scores and productive clonality than lung adenocarcinoma.

As for this clone: Its antigen is not identified.

The method was immunoSEQ multiplex PCR; TCRdb's version includes in-frame clones alone and lacks a portion of them. The sample has about 4,900 clones, 60% to 85% seen once. The sequenced sample consisted of lung tumor tissue. The clonotype was recovered from a human donor with non-small cell lung cancer.

CDR3 residues: CASSLAGARTDTQYF. CDR3 in DNA: TGTGCCAGCAGCTTAGCGGGGGCTCGCACAGATACGCAGTATTTT. The rearrangement uses TRBV7-9 and TRBJ2-3, with a weak D call TRBD1 (6 bases). The CDR3 is made up of 15 amino acids. Trimming cost V 0 bases and J 1 base, with 8 bases left between them. Germline V gene data show CDR1 as SEHNR and CDR2 as FQNEAQ (reference sequence).